The rows below give T cell receptor beta chains drawn from one sample of a study of blood T cells in healthy people across ages. TCRdb reanalysed the 5' RACE reads using MiXCR and keeps one entry per CDR3 protein. The data show some 1.6 million distinct CDR3 sequences, about 32% seen once. The sequencing sample was made of blood. These receptors were collected from a woman in her twenties or thirties in good health. CDR3s include the opening cysteine and the closing phenylalanine or tryptophan. The order of the fields is J gene, clone size, V gene, D gene, CDR3 DNA, CDR3 protein. The D gene is left open where the match is weak. Expanded clones get a size class; other rows say once, few or many, or leave the size out.

J gene: TRBJ2-1
clone size: few
V gene: TRBV14
D gene: TRBD1
CDR3 DNA: TGTGCCAGCAGCCAACCGGGACAGGGGAATGAGCAGTTCTTC
CDR3 protein: CASSQPGQGNEQFF

J gene: TRBJ1-1
clone size: NA
V gene: TRBV10-3
D gene: NA
CDR3 DNA: TGTGCCGTCCGGGCCCCGAACACTGAAGCTTTCTTT
CDR3 protein: CAVRAPNTEAFF

J gene: TRBJ2-1
clone size: once
V gene: TRBV6-1
D gene: TRBD2
CDR3 DNA: TGTGCCAGCAGTGTCGCAGCGGGAGGCCTCTACAATGAGCAGTTCTTC
CDR3 protein: CASSVAAGGLYNEQFF

J gene: TRBJ2-6
clone size: few
V gene: TRBV5-6
D gene: NA
CDR3 DNA: TGTGCCAGCAGCTTGGATGTGTTCGGGGACTCTGGGGCCAACGTCCTGACTTTC
CDR3 protein: CASSLDVFGDSGANVLTF

J gene: TRBJ2-1
clone size: NA
V gene: TRBV14
D gene: NA
CDR3 DNA: TGTGCCAGCAGCCAAGATCGGGCTAGTAAGGTATCCTACAATGAGCAGTTCTTC
CDR3 protein: CASSQDRASKVSYNEQFF

J gene: TRBJ2-1
clone size: NA
V gene: TRBV20-1
D gene: TRBD1
CDR3 DNA: TGCAGTGCTTCAGGGGGCGGTGAGCAGTTCTTC
CDR3 protein: CSASGGGEQFF

J gene: TRBJ1-1
clone size: NA
V gene: TRBV2
D gene: TRBD1
CDR3 DNA: TGTGCCAGCAGCCGCGGGGACAGGGAGGCCACTGAAGCTTTCTTT
CDR3 protein: CASSRGDREATEAFF

J gene: TRBJ2-1
clone size: NA
V gene: TRBV7-9
D gene: NA
CDR3 DNA: TGTGCCAGCAGCTTAGCAACAGAAGCACACAATGAGCAGTTCTTC
CDR3 protein: CASSLATEAHNEQFF

J gene: TRBJ2-7
clone size: NA
V gene: TRBV5-1
D gene: NA
CDR3 DNA: TGCGCCAGCAGCTTCGCGGGGGCGCCAGACTACGAGCAGTACTTC
CDR3 protein: CASSFAGAPDYEQYF

J gene: TRBJ2-1
clone size: NA
V gene: TRBV2
D gene: TRBD2
CDR3 DNA: TGTGCCAGCAGGGGGGAGGGCCTCTATGAGCAGTTCTTC
CDR3 protein: CASRGEGLYEQFF

J gene: TRBJ2-7
clone size: NA
V gene: TRBV7-8
D gene: TRBD2
CDR3 DNA: TGTGCCAGCAGCTTAGGCTTAGCGGGGCAACCTTCCTACGAGCAGTACTTC
CDR3 protein: CASSLGLAGQPSYEQYF

J gene: TRBJ1-2
clone size: few
V gene: TRBV29-1
D gene: NA
CDR3 DNA: TGCAGCGTGTTTGACGGGAACTATGGCTACACCTTC
CDR3 protein: CSVFDGNYGYTF

J gene: TRBJ2-1
clone size: NA
V gene: TRBV20-1
D gene: TRBD2
CDR3 DNA: TGCAGTGCTAGAGACCCCGGGACTAGCGGGGGGGGTTACAATAAGCAGTTCTTC
CDR3 protein: CSARDPGTSGGGYNKQFF

J gene: TRBJ1-2
clone size: NA
V gene: TRBV29-1
D gene: NA
CDR3 DNA: TGCAGCGTACGACAGCCCTATGGCTACACCTTC
CDR3 protein: CSVRQPYGYTF

J gene: TRBJ2-5
clone size: NA
V gene: TRBV28
D gene: TRBD2
CDR3 DNA: TGTGCCAGCAGTTACAGGAATGGACTAGCGGGAAGAGAGACCCAGTACTTC
CDR3 protein: CASSYRNGLAGRETQYF

J gene: TRBJ2-1
clone size: NA
V gene: TRBV6-2/TRBV6-3
D gene: TRBD1
CDR3 DNA: TGTGCCTCACGGACAGGGGCTGATGAGCAGTTCTTC
CDR3 protein: CASRTGADEQFF

J gene: TRBJ2-3
clone size: NA
V gene: TRBV12-3/TRBV12-4
D gene: NA
CDR3 DNA: TGTGCCAGCAGTTTTAGGCAGGGAGCAGATACGCAGTATTTT
CDR3 protein: CASSFRQGADTQYF

J gene: TRBJ1-2
clone size: NA
V gene: TRBV7-3
D gene: TRBD1
CDR3 DNA: TGTGCCAGCAGCTCCACAGGGGTTAACTATGGCTACACCTTC
CDR3 protein: CASSSTGVNYGYTF

J gene: TRBJ2-3
clone size: NA
V gene: TRBV20-1
D gene: TRBD2
CDR3 DNA: TGCAGTGCTAGAGATGAAAGCGGGGGGGATTTCACAGATACGCAGTATTTT
CDR3 protein: CSARDESGGDFTDTQYF

J gene: TRBJ2-5
clone size: NA
V gene: TRBV5-1
D gene: NA
CDR3 DNA: TGCGCCAGCAGCTTGATGCGGGGTCAAGAGACCCAGTACTTC
CDR3 protein: CASSLMRGQETQYF

J gene: TRBJ2-7
clone size: NA
V gene: TRBV12-3/TRBV12-4
D gene: NA
CDR3 DNA: TGTGCCAGCAGTTTGAAAAAGGGATCCTACGAGCAGTACTTC
CDR3 protein: CASSLKKGSYEQYF

J gene: TRBJ1-5
clone size: many
V gene: TRBV18
D gene: NA
CDR3 DNA: TGTGCCAGCTCACCAGGAGTCGGGCAGCCCCAGCATTTT
CDR3 protein: CASSPGVGQPQHF

J gene: TRBJ2-3
clone size: NA
V gene: TRBV27
D gene: NA
CDR3 DNA: TGTGCCAGCAGTTTACCTCAGCCCCGCCTGGCACAGGATACGCAGTATTTT
CDR3 protein: CASSLPQPRLAQDTQYF

J gene: TRBJ2-3
clone size: NA
V gene: TRBV7-3
D gene: NA
CDR3 DNA: TGTGCCAGCAGCCCCGTTGGGGCCTGGCGGGATATAGATACGCAGTATTTT
CDR3 protein: CASSPVGAWRDIDTQYF

J gene: TRBJ1-5
clone size: NA
V gene: TRBV27
D gene: TRBD1
CDR3 DNA: TGTGCCAGCAGCCGACAACCCCAGGGGGCTGGCAATCAGCCCCAGCATTTT
CDR3 protein: CASSRQPQGAGNQPQHF

J gene: TRBJ2-3
clone size: many
V gene: TRBV5-1
D gene: NA
CDR3 DNA: TGCGCCAGCAGCCCGGACTCCCCGGCCAATACGCAGTATTTT
CDR3 protein: CASSPDSPANTQYF